Listed below are T cell receptor beta chains from one sample, sequenced in a study of blood T cell repertoires in COVID-19. Repertoires were generated with immunoSEQ multiplex PCR, while TCRdb's copy carries only in-frame clones and drops some. The sample has 150,000 to 200,000 clones, about 90% seen once. Sequencing input: PBMCs or T cells enriched from blood (not recorded which). The source is a woman aged 50 to 65 who had recovered from COVID-19. Both conserved end residues are part of each CDR3. The order of the fields is CDR3 protein, CDR3 DNA, D gene, CDR3 length, J gene, V gene, clone size. A D gene is named only where the DNA matches it firmly. Clone size appears in some rows only: once, few, many, or a class for an expanded clone.

CASGFAGPGEQYF	TGTGCTAGTGGGTTTGCGGGGCCGGGGGAGCAGTACTTC	.	13	TRBJ2-7	TRBV12-5	.
CASNPSGGRGEQYF	TGTGCCAGCAACCCTAGCGGGGGGAGAGGGGAGCAGTACTTC	TRBD2	14	TRBJ2-7	TRBV7-2	few
CASSMDRVNGQPQHF	TGTGCCAGTAGTATGGACAGGGTGAACGGTCAGCCCCAGCATTTT	TRBD1	15	TRBJ1-5	TRBV19	.
CASSFIGDTHNEQFF	TGTGCCAGCAGCTTTATAGGGGACACCCACAATGAGCAGTTCTTC	.	15	TRBJ2-1	TRBV7-9	.
CSVSTGIFTGELFF	TGCAGCGTATCTACCGGGATCTTCACCGGGGAGCTGTTTTTT	.	14	TRBJ2-2	TRBV29-1	.
CASSEWVTEANYGYTF	TGTGCCAGCAGTGAATGGGTGACAGAAGCTAACTATGGCTACACCTTC	.	16	TRBJ1-2	TRBV25-1	.
CAATGGAAKNIQYF	TGTGCCGCCACAGGGGGCGCTGCCAAAAACATTCAGTACTTC	TRBD1	14	TRBJ2-4	TRBV28	.
CASSARGGKAPSWNEQFF	TGTGCCAGCAGCGCCCGGGGAGGTAAGGCCCCCTCATGGAATGAGCAGTTCTTC	.	18	TRBJ2-1	TRBV11-2	once
CATSRGRQGPGLSGNTIYF	TGTGCCACCAGCAGAGGGCGACAGGGGCCAGGGCTTTCTGGAAACACCATATATTTT	TRBD1	19	TRBJ1-3	TRBV15	.
CASSQDIETDTQYF	TGTGCCAGCAGCCAAGACATAGAAACAGATACGCAGTATTTT	.	14	TRBJ2-3	TRBV4-2	.
CASSSLTSGRAGGNEQFF	TGTGCCAGCAGCTCACTGACTAGCGGGAGGGCAGGTGGTAATGAGCAGTTCTTC	TRBD2	18	TRBJ2-1	TRBV7-6	.
CASSLRDSNQPQHF	TGTGCCAGTAGTCTTCGGGACAGTAATCAGCCCCAGCATTTT	TRBD1	14	TRBJ1-5	TRBV19	many
CAWRGSGGNQPQHF	TGTGCCTGGCGGGGGTCGGGGGGCAATCAGCCCCAGCATTTT	.	14	TRBJ1-5	TRBV30	.
CASSAYTGELFF	TGTGCCAGCAGTGCTTACACCGGGGAGCTGTTTTTT	.	12	TRBJ2-2	TRBV2	.
CASSYRGQGNTIYF	TGTGCCAGCAGTTACAGGGGTCAAGGAAACACCATATATTTT	TRBD1	14	TRBJ1-3	TRBV2	.
CASSGAGAPEGYTEAFF	TGTGCCAGCAGTGGGGCAGGGGCCCCGGAAGGATACACTGAAGCTTTCTTT	.	17	TRBJ1-1	TRBV28	.
CASSQSLAGWETQYF	TGTGCCAGCAGCCAATCCCTAGCGGGATGGGAGACCCAGTACTTC	TRBD2	15	TRBJ2-5	TRBV3-1/TRBV3-2	.
CASSQTRTGAVYGYTF	TGTGCCAGCAGCCAGACTCGGACAGGGGCTGTCTATGGCTACACCTTC	TRBD1	16	TRBJ1-2	TRBV14	.
CASSVGQGAYNEQFF	TGTGCCAGCAGCGTCGGACAGGGGGCTTACAATGAGCAGTTCTTC	TRBD1	15	TRBJ2-1	TRBV11-3	.
CASSEGTSGTRTDTQYF	TGTGCCAGCAGCGAAGGGACTAGCGGGACACGCACAGATACGCAGTATTTT	TRBD2	17	TRBJ2-3	TRBV3-1/TRBV3-2	.
CASSLTGSNEQYF	TGTGCCAGCAGCTTGACAGGGAGCAACGAGCAGTACTTC	.	13	TRBJ2-7	TRBV5-4	.
CASSLAGGETQYF	TGTGCCAGCAGCTTAGCCGGGGGTGAGACCCAGTACTTC	.	13	TRBJ2-5	TRBV7-9	.
CASSPSPRLAEAFF	TGTGCCAGCAGCCCCTCCCCCAGGCTCGCTGAAGCTTTCTTT	.	14	TRBJ1-1	TRBV7-6	.
CAISSDGNNQPQHF	TGTGCCATCAGTTCGGACGGGAACAATCAGCCCCAGCATTTT	.	14	TRBJ1-5	TRBV10-3	.
CASSRAGGLGEQFF	TGTGCCAGCAGCCGAGCGGGAGGGCTGGGTGAGCAGTTCTTC	TRBD2	14	TRBJ2-1	TRBV3-1/TRBV3-2	.
CASSRTDSGQPQHF	TGTGCCAGCAGTCGTACAGATAGTGGTCAGCCCCAGCATTTT	.	14	TRBJ1-5	TRBV28	once
CASAAGYTGELFF	TGTGCCAGTGCGGCGGGGTACACCGGGGAGCTGTTTTTT	.	13	TRBJ2-2	TRBV19	.
CASSQFSSGRKTDTQYF	TGTGCCAGCAGCCAATTCTCTAGCGGGAGGAAAACAGATACGCAGTATTTT	TRBD2	17	TRBJ2-3	TRBV11-3	.
CASSSLPFGQGNSGNTIYF	TGTGCCAGCAGCTCCCTCCCGTTTGGACAGGGAAACTCTGGAAACACCATATATTTT	TRBD1	19	TRBJ1-3	TRBV13	.
CASSYSGSYEAFF	TGTGCCAGCAGTTACTCGGGCAGTTATGAAGCTTTCTTT	.	13	TRBJ1-1	TRBV6-6	.
CASSQGTGGLQPQHF	TGTGCCAGCAGCCAAGGCACAGGGGGTCTTCAGCCCCAGCATTTT	TRBD1	15	TRBJ1-5	TRBV3-1/TRBV3-2	few
CASSLVGDSPSGANVLTF	TGTGCCAGCAGCTTGGTTGGGGACAGCCCCTCTGGGGCCAACGTCCTGACTTTC	TRBD1	18	TRBJ2-6	TRBV5-6	.
CAWSVLGTGEQYF	TGTGCCTGGAGTGTACTGGGGACAGGGGAGCAGTACTTC	TRBD1	13	TRBJ2-7	TRBV30	.
CASSPQVEGTEAFF	TGTGCCAGCAGCCCCCAGGTAGAGGGCACTGAAGCTTTCTTT	.	14	TRBJ1-1	TRBV6-2/TRBV6-3	few
CASSLGSSATYNEQFF	TGTGCCAGCAGCTTAGGATCTAGCGCGACCTACAATGAGCAGTTCTTC	.	16	TRBJ2-1	TRBV7-2	once
CASSVGTSGTYEQYF	TGTGCCAGCAGCGTCGGGACTAGCGGGACCTACGAGCAGTACTTC	TRBD2	15	TRBJ2-7	TRBV9	.
CASKGTGRETQYF	TGTGCCAGCAAAGGGACAGGGCGGGAGACCCAGTACTTC	TRBD1	13	TRBJ2-5	TRBV27	once
CASSQVGGRAPNEQFF	TGTGCCAGCAGCCAAGTCGGAGGGAGGGCCCCCAATGAGCAGTTCTTC	TRBD2	16	TRBJ2-1	TRBV4-2	.
CASSPRAREETQYF	TGTGCCAGCTCACCCAGGGCCAGGGAAGAGACCCAGTACTTC	.	14	TRBJ2-5	TRBV18	.
CASSYSTGNKETQYF	TGTGCCAGCAGTTACTCGACAGGGAACAAAGAGACCCAGTACTTC	TRBD1	15	TRBJ2-5	TRBV6-2/TRBV6-3	.
CASSIGQGAVYEQYF	TGTGCCAGTAGTATCGGACAGGGGGCGGTATACGAGCAGTACTTC	TRBD1	15	TRBJ2-7	TRBV19	.